What follows are 20 T cell receptor beta chains derived from one specimen sequenced in a study of blood T cell repertoires in COVID-19. Sequencing was performed with immunoSEQ multiplex PCR; in TCRdb, only in-frame clones are kept and a portion is missing. The sample shows about 220,000 clones, 84% of them seen only once. Input material: peripheral blood. Receptor source: a man aged 50 to 59 with active or convalescent COVID-19.

This chain joins TRBV7-8 and TRBJ2-3; D might be TRBD1 (5 bases). This CDR3 is built from 13 residues. The V gene's germline CDR1 is SGHVS and CDR2 FQNEAQ. Trimming cost V 5 bases and J 4 bases, with 10 bases left between them. CDR3 sequence: CASSGRVPDTQYF. The CDR3 DNA reads TGTGCCAGCAGCGGCAGGGTCCCAGATACGCAGTATTTT.

The chain uses TRBV12-5 and TRBJ2-5, with TRBD2 identical over 9 bases. Germline V gene data show CDR1 as LGHNT and CDR2 as FRNRAP. The V segment lost 0 bases and the J segment 4 bases; nucleotides outside the gene matches: 3. The CDR3 length is 15 residues. The CDR3, as DNA: TGTGCTAGTGGTTTGGTAGCGGGAGGTGGAGAGACCCAGTACTTC. Residues: CASGLVAGGGETQYF.

CDR3 loop: CASSLSVQANYGYTF. In nucleotides, the CDR3 is TGTGCCAGCAGTCTTTCGGTCCAGGCCAACTATGGCTACACCTTC. This chain connects TRBV2 to TRBJ1-2, with D unclear. CDR1 and CDR2 (germline): SNHLY, FYNNEI. The CDR3 is made up of 15 amino acids. Trimming left V 5 bases short and J 2 bases short, with 15 bases between.

The gene calls are TRBV28 and TRBJ2-1, with a possible D match to TRBD1 (6 bases). There are 11 residues in the CDR3. V was trimmed by 9 bases and J by 8 bases, leaving 11 bases between them. Germline CDR1 is MDHEN and CDR2 is SYDVKM. The CDR3 spells CASERGYEQFF. CDR3 nucleotide sequence: TGTGCCAGTGAAAGGGGGTATGAGCAGTTCTTC.

This clone showed up just a few times. The chain uses TRBV4-1 and TRBJ2-7; 9 bases line up with TRBD1. The CDR3 has 16 amino acids. V trimming: 0 bases; J trimming: 7 bases; junction bases outside the gene matches: 10. In germline, CDR1 is MGHRA, CDR2 YSYEKL. The CDR3 sequence: CASSQDQTGGKMEQYF. DNA of the CDR3: TGCGCCAGCAGCCAAGATCAGACAGGGGGTAAAATGGAGCAGTACTTC.

This chain connects TRBV5-1 to TRBJ1-1; 7 bases are shared with TRBD1. Germline CDR1 SGHRS, CDR2 YFSETQ. This CDR3 contains 15 residues. Germline trimming cut 5 bases from V and 3 bases from J; bases unmatched to any gene: 10. CDR3: CASSLLPGGDTEAFF. The DNA for the CDR3 is TGCGCCAGCAGTCTCCTCCCAGGGGGAGACACTGAAGCTTTCTTT.

This clone occurred once. V is TRBV3-1 (or the pseudogene TRBV3-2) and J is TRBJ2-7, with 10 bases fitting TRBD2. After removal of 0 bases from V and 5 bases from J, the junction contained 10 bases not matched to a gene. CDR1 LGHDT and CDR2 YNNKEL come from the germline V gene (reference sequence). The CDR3 has 17 residues. The CDR3 nucleotides are TGTGCCAGCAGCCAAGATGGGGCTAGCGGGAGCGGCCACGAGCAGTACTTC. It yields the protein CASSQDGASGSGHEQYF.

This chain connects TRBV11-2 to TRBJ2-1; 13 bases agree with TRBD2. The CDR3 runs 14 residues. CDR1 SGHAT and CDR2 FQNNGV come from the germline V gene. V was clipped by 6 bases and J by 9 bases; unmatched bases: 5. The DNA for the CDR3 is TGTGCCAGCAGAACTAGCGGGGGGGCCTTTGAGCAGTTCTTC. This codes for CASRTSGGAFEQFF. The complete variable domain, with remaining parts taken from reference TRBV11-2 and TRBJ2-1, reads EAGVAQSPRYKIIEKRQSVAFWCNPISGHATLYWYQQILGQGPKLLIQFQNNGVVDDSQLPKDRFSAERLKGVDSTLKIQPAKLEDSAVYLCASRTSGGAFEQFFGPGTRLTVL.

The J gene is TRBJ1-2, the V gene TRBV28; 11 bases fit TRBD1. The length of the CDR3 is 15 residues. The germline CDR1 and CDR2 sequences are MDHEN and SYDVKM. V shed 1 base, J shed 6 bases, and the junction held 4 bases outside the gene matches. The CDR3 DNA follows: TGTGCCAGCAGTTTATACCCGGGACAGGGGGATGGCTACACCTTC. This translates into CASSLYPGQGDGYTF.

The chain joins TRBV6-5 to TRBJ1-6; 8 positions match TRBD1. Looked up from germline, CDR1 is MNHEY and CDR2 is SVGAGI. V lost 0 bases, J lost 9 bases, and 7 bases stayed unmatched. This CDR3 is built from 16 residues. The CDR3 nucleotides read TGTGCCAGCAGTTACTCGATGGTGACAGGGGTTTCACCCCTCCACTTT. Encoded protein: CASSYSMVTGVSPLHF.

The rearrangement joins TRBV2 to TRBJ1-1; tentatively, D is TRBD1 (5 bases). Germline V gene data show CDR1 as SNHLY and CDR2 as FYNNEI. Trimming stripped 5 bases from V and 11 bases from J, with 21 bases between. There are 14 residues in the CDR3. The CDR3 nucleotides are TGTGCCAGCAGTACCGATAGCGGGACCGCGAGCGCTTTCTTT. Protein product: CASSTDSGTASAFF.

This clone showed up just once. The J gene is TRBJ1-5, the V gene TRBV21-1; the D call of TRBD1 is as the table states it, not checked on the DNA. TRBV21-1 is termed a pseudogene. The CDR3 length is 15 residues. The CDR3 region is CASSKVGPSNQPQHF. The CDR3 coding sequence is TGTGCCAGCAGCAAAGTTGGCCCCAGCAATCAGCCCCAGCATTTT.

J is TRBJ1-6 and V is TRBV2, with TRBD1 identical over 9 bases. The CDR3 is 14 amino acids. V trimming: 6 bases; J trimming: 5 bases; junction bases outside the gene matches: 2. CDR1 SNHLY and CDR2 FYNNEI come from the germline V gene. The CDR3 region has the DNA TGTGCCAGCAGCCGGGACAGGGATAATTCACCCCTCCACTTT. Amino acids: CASSRDRDNSPLHF.

The chain has TRBV7-6 and TRBJ2-3; 9 nucleotides line up with TRBD2. The CDR3 runs 16 residues. The V and J ends lost 1 base and 5 bases, in that order; junction bases with no gene match: 7. Per germline, CDR1 SGHVS and CDR2 FNYEAQ. The CDR3 nucleotides are TGTGCCAGCAGCTTAGGCGGGTCTAGCGGGATAGATACGCAGTATTTT. This encodes CASSLGGSSGIDTQYF.

Note on this clone: At the DNA level, this CDR3 is encoded by other sequences in the same sample as well. This sequence joins TRBV4-3 and TRBJ1-2; 9 nucleotides align to TRBD1. Looked up from germline, CDR1 is LGHNA and CDR2 is YSLEER. The junction had 3 bases not matched to a gene; V was cut back by 4 bases and J by 3 bases. The CDR3 is 14 amino acids. Written as DNA, the CDR3 is TGCGCCAGCAGCCCAAGGACAGGGGACTATGGCTACACCTTC. Translated, it gives CASSPRTGDYGYTF.

In nucleotides, the CDR3 is TGTGCCAGCAGTGGGGGGTTTACCTACAATGAGCAGTTCTTC. Translating it yields CASSGGFTYNEQFF. The rearrangement uses TRBV6-6 and TRBJ2-1; a weak D match, TRBD2 (6 bases). There are 14 residues in the CDR3. Trimming cost V 5 bases and J 2 bases, with 10 bases left between them. Germline lookup yields CDR1 MNHNY and CDR2 SVGAGI (reference sequence).

This clone has only one observation. The rearrangement uses TRBV18 and TRBJ1-2; 11 nucleotides align to TRBD1. V lost 5 bases, J lost 8 bases, and 7 bases stayed unmatched. This CDR3 contains 14 residues. CDR1 is KGHSH and CDR2 is LQKENI in the germline V gene. The CDR3 coding sequence is TGTGCCAGCTCAGCGGGACAGGGGGATTGGGGCTACACCTTC. Its translation is CASSAGQGDWGYTF.

The chain recombines TRBV10-3 with TRBJ2-2; D possibly corresponds to TRBD1 (6 bases). Germline CDR1 reads ENHRY; CDR2 reads SYGVKD. The CDR3 sequence is 16 residues long. Trimming pared 0 bases from V and 6 bases from J, leaving 14 bases between. CDR3 bases: TGTGCCATCAGTGAGTCGGGGGCGCGAGACGCCGGGGAGCTGTTTTTT. Protein product: CAISESGARDAGELFF.

V gene TRBV21-1 combines with J gene TRBJ2-7; TRBD2 is taken as the D call from the table, unchecked against the DNA. TRBV21-1 is deemed a pseudogene. CDR3 length: 16 residues. This CDR3 reads CASSKVYIEVPLEQYV. The CDR3 coding sequence is TGTGCCAGCAGCAAAGTTTATATAGAGGTCCCACTCGAGCAGTACGTC.

The chain carries TRBV7-6 and TRBJ2-6; perhaps TRBD1 as D (6 bases). CDR3 length: 20 residues. CDR1 is SGHVS, CDR2 FNYEAQ, per germline. Trimming left V 1 base short and J 4 bases short, with 23 bases between. CDR3 loop: CASSLGPRPGESKGANVLTF. The CDR3 DNA reads TGTGCCAGCAGCTTAGGACCCCGGCCAGGGGAGTCGAAGGGGGCCAACGTCCTGACTTTC.